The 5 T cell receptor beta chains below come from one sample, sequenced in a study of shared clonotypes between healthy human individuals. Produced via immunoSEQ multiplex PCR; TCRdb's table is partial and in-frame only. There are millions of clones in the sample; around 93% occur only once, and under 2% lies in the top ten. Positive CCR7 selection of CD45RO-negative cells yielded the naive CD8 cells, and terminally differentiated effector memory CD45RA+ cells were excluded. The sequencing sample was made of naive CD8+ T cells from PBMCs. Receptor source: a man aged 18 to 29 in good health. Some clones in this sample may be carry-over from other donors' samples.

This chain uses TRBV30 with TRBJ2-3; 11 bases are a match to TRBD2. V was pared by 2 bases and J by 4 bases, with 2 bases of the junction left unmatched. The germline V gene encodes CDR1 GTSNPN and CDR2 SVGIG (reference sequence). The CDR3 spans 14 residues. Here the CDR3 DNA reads TGTGCCTGGAGTACTAGCGGGAGACCAGATACGCAGTATTTT. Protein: CAWSTSGRPDTQYF.

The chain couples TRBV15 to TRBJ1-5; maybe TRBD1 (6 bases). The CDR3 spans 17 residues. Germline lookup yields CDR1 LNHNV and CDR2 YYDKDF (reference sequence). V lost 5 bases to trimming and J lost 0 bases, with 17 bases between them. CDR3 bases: TGTGCCACCAGCCGGGGGCCGGGGGTCGTTAGCAATCAGCCCCAGCATTTT. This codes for CATSRGPGVVSNQPQHF.

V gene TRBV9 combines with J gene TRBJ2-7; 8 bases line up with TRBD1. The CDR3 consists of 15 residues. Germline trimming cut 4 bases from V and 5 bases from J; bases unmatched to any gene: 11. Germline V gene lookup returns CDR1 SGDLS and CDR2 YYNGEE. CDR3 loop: CASSSWTGTRDEQYF. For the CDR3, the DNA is TGTGCCAGCAGCTCCTGGACAGGGACGCGGGACGAGCAGTACTTC.

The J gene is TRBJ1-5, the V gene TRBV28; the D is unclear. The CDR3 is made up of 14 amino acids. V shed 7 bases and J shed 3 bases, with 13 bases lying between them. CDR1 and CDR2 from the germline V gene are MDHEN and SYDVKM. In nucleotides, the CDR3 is TGTGCCAGCACCAGCCCGGGTAACAATCAGCCCCAGCATTTT. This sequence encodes CASTSPGNNQPQHF.

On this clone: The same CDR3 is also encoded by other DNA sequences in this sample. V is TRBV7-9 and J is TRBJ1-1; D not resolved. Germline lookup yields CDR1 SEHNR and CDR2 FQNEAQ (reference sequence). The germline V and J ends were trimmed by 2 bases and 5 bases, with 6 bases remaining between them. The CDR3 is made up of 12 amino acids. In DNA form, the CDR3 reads TGTGCCAGCAGCTTACCACGAACTGAAGCTTTCTTT. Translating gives CASSLPRTEAFF. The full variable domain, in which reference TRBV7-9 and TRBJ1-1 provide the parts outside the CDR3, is DTGVSQNPRHKITKRGQNVTFRCDPISEHNRLYWYRQTLGQGPEFLTYFQNEAQLEKSRLLSDRFSAERPKGSFSTLEIQRTEQGDSAMYLCASSLPRTEAFFGQGTRLTVV.